The 7 T cell receptor beta chains presented below share a single source sample, sequenced in a study of human T cells and chemical hapten exposure. MiXCR was run by TCRdb on the RACE reads, yielding one entry per CDR3 protein. The sample has 65,000 to 85,000 distinct CDR3 sequences, around a tenth seen once. Noted time point: patch test 1, 2 weeks after DPC sensitization. Treatment: therapeutic diphenylcyclopropenone sensitization with weekly scalp DPC. This sample comprised whole blood, obtained in connection with sensitization to the hapten diphenylcyclopropenone (DPC). The receptors were sampled from a woman aged 50 to 60 with alopecia areata. Some clones in this sample may be carry-over from other donors' samples.

The J gene is TRBJ2-1, the V gene TRBV18; TRBD2 agrees at 10 bases. The CDR3 is 15 amino acids. J lost 5 bases, V lost 8 bases, and 9 bases had no gene match. CDR1 is KGHSH and CDR2 is LQKENI in the germline V gene. CDR3: CASLPLAGVDNEQFF. The CDR3 DNA reads as TGTGCCAGCCTTCCCCTAGCGGGAGTTGACAATGAGCAGTTCTTC.

About this clonotype: A much larger clone lies one base from this, so it may be a read error. The rearrangement links TRBV6-6 to TRBJ1-1; 11 bases agree with TRBD1. The V segment lost 5 bases and the J segment 5 bases; nucleotides outside the gene matches: 4. The CDR3 sequence is 14 residues long. From germline, CDR1 is MNHNY and CDR2 SVGAGI (reference sequence). The CDR3 protein is CASSLDRGRTEAFF. DNA for the CDR3: TGTGCCAGCAGTCTGGACAGGGGGCGAACTGAAGCTTTCTTT.

The chain uses TRBV20-1 and TRBJ2-1, with a weak D call TRBD2 (6 bases). Trimming shortened V by 6 bases and J by 9 bases, and 21 bases separated the two germline ends. Germline V gene data show CDR1 as DFQATT and CDR2 as SNEGSKA (reference sequence). The CDR3 runs to 14 residues. The chain's CDR3 is CSAPLGEARGEQFF. CDR3 DNA sequence: TGCAGTGCCCCCCTGGGGGAGGCCCGAGGTGAGCAGTTCTTC.

The chain is built from TRBV11-1 and TRBJ2-6; 8 bases agree with TRBD1. Germline V lookup: CDR1 SGHAT, CDR2 FQDESV (reference sequence). The CDR3 totals 17 residues. V shed 5 bases and J 0 bases; nucleotides not matched to a gene: 6. The CDR3 region has the DNA TGTGCCAGCAGCCCAGGGGGCAGGCCCTCTGGGGCCAACGTCCTGACTTTC. It codes for CASSPGGRPSGANVLTF.

This clonotype was seen at least ten times. V is TRBV11-2 and J is TRBJ1-2; D gene unclear. This CDR3 comprises 13 residues. Trimming removed 0 bases from V and 10 bases from J, with 12 bases in between. Germline V lookup: CDR1 SGHAT, CDR2 FQNNGV. The CDR3 bases are TGTGCCAGCAGCTTAGATCAAGGCCTTTTCTACACCTTC. Translation: CASSLDQGLFYTF.

The sample holds a few counts of this clonotype. J is TRBJ2-5 and V is TRBV20-1; D is uncertain. This CDR3 comprises 14 residues. Germline assignment: CDR1 DFQATT and CDR2 SNEGSKA (reference sequence). V lost 0 bases and J 5 bases, leaving 13 bases between the germline ends. CDR3 sequence: CSARESEAWETQYF. CDR3 nucleotides: TGCAGTGCTAGAGAATCCGAGGCCTGGGAGACCCAGTACTTC.

This clonotype was observed a single time. The V call is TRBV20-1, the J call TRBJ1-6; D unclear. The V gene's germline CDR1 is DFQATT and CDR2 SNEGSKA (reference sequence). This CDR3 contains 12 residues. Deletions cut 6 bases from V and 5 bases from J, with 8 bases between. The CDR3 spells CSAEGNNSPLHF. The CDR3, as DNA: TGCAGTGCCGAAGGGAATAATTCACCCCTCCACTTT.